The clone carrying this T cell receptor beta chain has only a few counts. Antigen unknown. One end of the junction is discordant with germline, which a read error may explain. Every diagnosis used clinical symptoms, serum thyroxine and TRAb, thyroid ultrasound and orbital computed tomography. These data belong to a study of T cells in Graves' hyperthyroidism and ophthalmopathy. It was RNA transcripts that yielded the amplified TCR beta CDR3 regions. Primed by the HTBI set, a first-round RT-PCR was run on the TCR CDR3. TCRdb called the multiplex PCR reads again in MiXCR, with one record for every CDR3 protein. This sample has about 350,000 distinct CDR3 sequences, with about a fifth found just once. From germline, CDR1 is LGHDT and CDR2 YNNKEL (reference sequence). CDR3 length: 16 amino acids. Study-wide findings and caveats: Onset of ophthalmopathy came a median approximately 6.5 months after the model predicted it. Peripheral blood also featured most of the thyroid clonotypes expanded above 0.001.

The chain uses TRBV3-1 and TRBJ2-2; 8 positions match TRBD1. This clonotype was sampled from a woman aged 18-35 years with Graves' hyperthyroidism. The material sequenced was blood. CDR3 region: CASSRSGTGPTEELFF. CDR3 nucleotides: TGTGCCAGCAGCCGTTCCGGGACAGGTCCCACCGAGGAGCTGTTTTTT.